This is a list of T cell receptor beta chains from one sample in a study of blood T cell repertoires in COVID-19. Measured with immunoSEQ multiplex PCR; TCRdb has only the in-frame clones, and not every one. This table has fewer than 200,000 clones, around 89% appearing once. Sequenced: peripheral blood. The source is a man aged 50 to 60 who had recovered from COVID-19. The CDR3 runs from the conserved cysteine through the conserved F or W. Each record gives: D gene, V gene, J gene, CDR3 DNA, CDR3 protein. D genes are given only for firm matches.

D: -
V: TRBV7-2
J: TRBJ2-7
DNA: TGTGCCAGCAGCTCTAGATTTGAGGTGAGCTACGAGCAGTACTTC
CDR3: CASSSRFEVSYEQYF

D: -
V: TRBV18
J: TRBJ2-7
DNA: TGTGCCAGCTCCCTGACTAGATTCTACGAGCAGTACTTC
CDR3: CASSLTRFYEQYF

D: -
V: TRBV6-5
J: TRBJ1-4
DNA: TGTGCCAGTAGGCTGTCGGGTGGAAAACTGTTTTTT
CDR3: CASRLSGGKLFF

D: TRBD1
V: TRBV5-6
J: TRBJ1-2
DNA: TGTGCCAGCAGCTTGTTCCGGGACAGGGGGCGCCCTAACTATGGCTACACCTTC
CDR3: CASSLFRDRGRPNYGYTF

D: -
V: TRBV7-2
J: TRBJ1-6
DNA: TGTGCCAGCAGCTCAAACGGGAGGGTATTGGTTGGTAATTCACCCCTCCACTTT
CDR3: CASSSNGRVLVGNSPLHF

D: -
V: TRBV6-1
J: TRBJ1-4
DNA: TGTGCCAGCAGTGAATCAGGGGTGCGAACTAATGAAAAACTGTTTTTT
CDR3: CASSESGVRTNEKLFF

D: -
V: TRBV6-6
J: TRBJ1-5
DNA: TGTGCCAGCAGTTACCAGGGTAGGAGCAATCAGCCCCAGCATTTT
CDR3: CASSYQGRSNQPQHF

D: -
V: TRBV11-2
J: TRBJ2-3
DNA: TGTGCCAGCAGCCCTTTTAGCACAGATACGCAGTATTTT
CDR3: CASSPFSTDTQYF

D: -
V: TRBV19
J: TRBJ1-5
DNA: TGTGCCAGCTCACAGGGCTCGGGCCAGCCCCAGCATTTT
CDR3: CASSQGSGQPQHF

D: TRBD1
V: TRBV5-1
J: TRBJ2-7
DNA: TGCGCCAGCAGCCCGGGGACAGGTCTCACGAGGGAGCAGTACTTC
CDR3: CASSPGTGLTREQYF